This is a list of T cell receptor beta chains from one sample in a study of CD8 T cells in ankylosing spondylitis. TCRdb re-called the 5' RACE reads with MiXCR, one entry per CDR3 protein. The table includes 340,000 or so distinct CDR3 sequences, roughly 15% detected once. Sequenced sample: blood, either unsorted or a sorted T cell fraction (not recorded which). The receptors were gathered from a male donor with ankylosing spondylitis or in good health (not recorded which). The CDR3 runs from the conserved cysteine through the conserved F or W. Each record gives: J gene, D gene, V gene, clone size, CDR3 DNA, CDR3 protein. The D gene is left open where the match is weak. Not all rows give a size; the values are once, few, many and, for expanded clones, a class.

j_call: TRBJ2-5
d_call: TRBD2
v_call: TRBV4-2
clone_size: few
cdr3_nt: TGTGCCAGCAGCCAAGAGAGGGAGCGGGGGGAAGAGACCCAGTACTTC
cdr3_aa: CASSQERERGEETQYF

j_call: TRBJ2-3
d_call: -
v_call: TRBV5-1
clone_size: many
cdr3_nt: TGCGCCAGCAGCCCGGGACTGAACACAGATACGCAGTATTTT
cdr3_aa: CASSPGLNTDTQYF

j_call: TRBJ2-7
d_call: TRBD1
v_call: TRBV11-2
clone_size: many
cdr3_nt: TGTGCCAGCAGCTCGATCAAAGGACAGGGGGCTTTTGAGCAGTACTTC
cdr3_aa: CASSSIKGQGAFEQYF

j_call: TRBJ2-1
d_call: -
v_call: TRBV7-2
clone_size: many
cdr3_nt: TGTGCCAGCAAGCTAGCGCGGTACAATGAGCAGTTCTTC
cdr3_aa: CASKLARYNEQFF

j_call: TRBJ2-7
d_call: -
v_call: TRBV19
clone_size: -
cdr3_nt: TGTGCCAGTAGGATGAGGGGGGCCTACGAGCAGTACTTC
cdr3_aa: CASRMRGAYEQYF

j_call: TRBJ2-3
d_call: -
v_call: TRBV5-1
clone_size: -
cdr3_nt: TGCGCCAGCAGACCCGGGACTGCTAGCACAGATACGCAGTATTTT
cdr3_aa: CASRPGTASTDTQYF

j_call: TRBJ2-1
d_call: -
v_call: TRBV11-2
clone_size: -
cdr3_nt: TGTGCCAGCAGCTACCTCACCGGGGTCTACAATGAGCAGTTCTTC
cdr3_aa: CASSYLTGVYNEQFF

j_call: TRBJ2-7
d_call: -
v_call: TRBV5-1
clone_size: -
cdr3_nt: TGCGCCAGCAGAGGTGACAGAACCTACGAGCAGTACTTC
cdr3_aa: CASRGDRTYEQYF

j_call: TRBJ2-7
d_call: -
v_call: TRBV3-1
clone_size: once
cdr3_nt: TGTGCCAGCAGCCCGCAACTCACAGAGGCCCACGAGCAGTACTTC
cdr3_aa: CASSPQLTEAHEQYF

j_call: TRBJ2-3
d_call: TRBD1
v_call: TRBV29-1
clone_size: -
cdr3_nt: TGCAGCGTTGGACAGGGAACAGATACGCAGTATTTT
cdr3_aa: CSVGQGTDTQYF

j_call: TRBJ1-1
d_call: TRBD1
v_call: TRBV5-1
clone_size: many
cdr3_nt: TGCGCCAGCAGCTTAGACAGGGCCCTGAACACTGAAGCTTTCTTT
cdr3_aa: CASSLDRALNTEAFF

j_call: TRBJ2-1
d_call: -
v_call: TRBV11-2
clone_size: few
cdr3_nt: TGTGCCAGCAGCTTAGATCGACTGGCCGGTGGGCAGTTCTTC
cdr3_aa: CASSLDRLAGGQFF

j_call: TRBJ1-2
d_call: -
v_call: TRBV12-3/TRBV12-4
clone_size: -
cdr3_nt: TGTGCCAGCAGTGGTCAGTCCAATCGCTACACCTTC
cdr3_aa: CASSGQSNRYTF

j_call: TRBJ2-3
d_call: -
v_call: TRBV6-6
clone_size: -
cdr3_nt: TGTGCCAGCAGTTACCAGGTGGAGACGCAGTATTTT
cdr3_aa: CASSYQVETQYF

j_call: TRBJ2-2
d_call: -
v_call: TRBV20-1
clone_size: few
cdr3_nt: TGCAGTGTCGCGGGTTCCGGGGTCGGGGAGCTGTTTTTT
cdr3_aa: CSVAGSGVGELFF

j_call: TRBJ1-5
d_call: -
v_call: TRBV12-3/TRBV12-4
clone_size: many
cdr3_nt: TGTGCCAGCAGAGACAGGACCGGTCAGCCCCAGCATTTT
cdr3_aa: CASRDRTGQPQHF

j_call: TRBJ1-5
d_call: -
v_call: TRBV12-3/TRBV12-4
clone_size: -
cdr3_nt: TGTGCCAGCAGTTTGAATGGAGGGGATGGGCCCCAGCATTTT
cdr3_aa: CASSLNGGDGPQHF

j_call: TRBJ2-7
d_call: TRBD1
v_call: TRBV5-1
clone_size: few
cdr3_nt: TGCGCCAGCAAGGGGACAGACGACTACGAGCAGTACTTC
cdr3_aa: CASKGTDDYEQYF

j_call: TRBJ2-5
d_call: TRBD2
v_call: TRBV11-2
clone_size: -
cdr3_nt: TGTGCCAGCAGCTTAGGCTTAAGGACTAGCGGGGAGACCCAGTACTTC
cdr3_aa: CASSLGLRTSGETQYF

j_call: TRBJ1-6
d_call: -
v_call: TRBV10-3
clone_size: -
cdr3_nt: TGTGCCATCAGACCAGCCGGGGGAGTGGGTAATTCACCCCTCCACTTT
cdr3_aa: CAIRPAGGVGNSPLHF

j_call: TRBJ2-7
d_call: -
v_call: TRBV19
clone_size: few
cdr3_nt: TGTGCCAGTAGTCACGTCACGGACAGCTACGAGCAGTACTTC
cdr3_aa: CASSHVTDSYEQYF

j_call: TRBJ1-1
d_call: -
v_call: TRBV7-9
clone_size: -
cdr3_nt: TGTGCCAGCAGCCCTAAGGCAAGGAACACTGAAGCTTTCTTT
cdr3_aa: CASSPKARNTEAFF

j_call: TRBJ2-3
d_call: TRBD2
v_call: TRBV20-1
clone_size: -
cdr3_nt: TGCAGTGCCGCTCCGGGAGGGACAGATACGCAGTATTTT
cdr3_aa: CSAAPGGTDTQYF

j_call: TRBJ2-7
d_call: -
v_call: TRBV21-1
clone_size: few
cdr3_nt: TGTGCCAGCTATTGTCCCTCCCGAGGACAGGGGACCTACGAGCAGTACTTC
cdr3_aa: CASYCPSRGQGTYEQYF

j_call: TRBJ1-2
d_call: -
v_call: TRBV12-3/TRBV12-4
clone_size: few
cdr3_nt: TGTGCCAGCAGTTTACCCCCAGCCAACCGCACCTTC
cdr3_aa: CASSLPPANRTF

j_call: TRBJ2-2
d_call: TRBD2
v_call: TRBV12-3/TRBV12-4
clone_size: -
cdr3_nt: TGTGCCAGCAGCCCAATAGGGAGGGCGAACACCGGGGAGCTGTTTTTT
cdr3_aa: CASSPIGRANTGELFF

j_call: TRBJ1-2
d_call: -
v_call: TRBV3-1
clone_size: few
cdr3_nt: TGTGCCAGCAGCCAAGGAGGGGCCTATGGCTACACCTTC
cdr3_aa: CASSQGGAYGYTF

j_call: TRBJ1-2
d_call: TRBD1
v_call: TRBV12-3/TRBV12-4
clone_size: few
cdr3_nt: TGTGCCAGCAGTATTACAGGGGAGAGGGGCTATGGCTACACCTTC
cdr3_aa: CASSITGERGYGYTF

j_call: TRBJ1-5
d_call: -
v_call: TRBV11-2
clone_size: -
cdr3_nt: TGTGCCAGCAGCTTAGAACATAGCAATCAGCCCCAGCATTTT
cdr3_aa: CASSLEHSNQPQHF

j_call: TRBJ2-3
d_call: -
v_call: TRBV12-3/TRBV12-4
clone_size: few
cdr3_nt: TGTGCCAGCAGTTGGGACTCCACAGATACGCAGTATTTT
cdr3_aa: CASSWDSTDTQYF

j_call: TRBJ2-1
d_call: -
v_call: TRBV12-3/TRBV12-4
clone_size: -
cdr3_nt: TGTGCCAGCAGCTTCCTACGGGACAATGAGCAGTTCTTC
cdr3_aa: CASSFLRDNEQFF

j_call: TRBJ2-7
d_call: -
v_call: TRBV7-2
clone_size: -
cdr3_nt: TGTGCCAGCAGCTCCCAACAGTCATACGAGCAGTACTTC
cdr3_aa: CASSSQQSYEQYF

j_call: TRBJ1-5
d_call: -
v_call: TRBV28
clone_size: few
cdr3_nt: TGTGCCAGCAGTTATGGGGGCGCCGGCAATCAGCCCCAGCATTTT
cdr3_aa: CASSYGGAGNQPQHF

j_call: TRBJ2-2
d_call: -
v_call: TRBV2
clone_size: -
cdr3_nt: TGTGCCAGCAGTGCCCGGGGCCCGGAAGGAGCCGGGGAGCTGTTTTTT
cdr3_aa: CASSARGPEGAGELFF

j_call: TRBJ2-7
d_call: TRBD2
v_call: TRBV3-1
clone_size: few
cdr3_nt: TGTGCCAGCAGCCAAGAACTAGCGGGAGTCTTCGAGCAGTACTTC
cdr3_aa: CASSQELAGVFEQYF

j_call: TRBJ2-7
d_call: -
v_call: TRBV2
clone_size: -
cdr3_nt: TGTGCCAGCAGTGAGCGGACGGCCAGCTCCTACGAGCAGTACTTC
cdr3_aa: CASSERTASSYEQYF

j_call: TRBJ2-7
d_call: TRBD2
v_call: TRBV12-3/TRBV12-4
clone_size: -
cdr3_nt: TGTGCCAGCAGTTTGTCACTAGCGGTCTCCTACGAGCAGTACTTC
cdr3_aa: CASSLSLAVSYEQYF

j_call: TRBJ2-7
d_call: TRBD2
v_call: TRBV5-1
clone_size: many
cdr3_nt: TGCGCCACTTCGGACACCGGGGGGGAGCAGTACTTC
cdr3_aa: CATSDTGGEQYF

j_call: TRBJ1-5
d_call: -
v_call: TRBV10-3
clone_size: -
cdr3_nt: TGTGCCATCAGTGGGGCAGGCTTGGAGCAGCCCCAGCATTTT
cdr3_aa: CAISGAGLEQPQHF

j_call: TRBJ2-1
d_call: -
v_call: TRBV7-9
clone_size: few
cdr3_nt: TGTGCCAGCAGACAGTCCGGGGGAAGCTCCTACAATGAGCAGTTCTTC
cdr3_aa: CASRQSGGSSYNEQFF

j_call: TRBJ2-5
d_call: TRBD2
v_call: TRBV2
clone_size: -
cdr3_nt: TGTGCCAGCAGTGAAAGGGTCGGGAGGGCCGTCGAGACCCAGTACTTC
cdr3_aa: CASSERVGRAVETQYF

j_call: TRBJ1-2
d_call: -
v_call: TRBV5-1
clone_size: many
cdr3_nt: TGCGCCAGCAGCTTGGAAACACAGGGCTGGGGCTACACCTTC
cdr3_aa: CASSLETQGWGYTF

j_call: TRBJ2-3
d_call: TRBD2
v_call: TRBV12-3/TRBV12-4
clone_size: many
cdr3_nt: TGTGCCAGCAGTCCCCTTCCGGGACTAGCGGAAAGCACAGATACGCAGTATTTT
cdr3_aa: CASSPLPGLAESTDTQYF

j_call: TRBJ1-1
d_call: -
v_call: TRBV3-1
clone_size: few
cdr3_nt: TGTGCCAGCAGCCAAGATTATAGGGGGGGGAACACTGAAGCTTTCTTT
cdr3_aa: CASSQDYRGGNTEAFF

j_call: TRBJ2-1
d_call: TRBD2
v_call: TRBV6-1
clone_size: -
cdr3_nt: TGTGCCAGCAGCCACCCACCGGGCGGGAGGGTCCATCACAATGAGCAGTTCTTC
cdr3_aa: CASSHPPGGRVHHNEQFF

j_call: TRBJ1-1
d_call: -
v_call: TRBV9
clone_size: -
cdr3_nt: TGTGCCAGCAGCGCCAACACTATGAACACTGAAGCTTTCTTT
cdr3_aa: CASSANTMNTEAFF

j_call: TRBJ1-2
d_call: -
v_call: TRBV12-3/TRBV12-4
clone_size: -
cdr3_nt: TGTGCCAGCAGTTTAAGCCGACAGGTCTATGGCTACACCTTC
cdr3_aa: CASSLSRQVYGYTF

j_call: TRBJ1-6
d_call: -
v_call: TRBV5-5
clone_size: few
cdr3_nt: TGTGCCAGCAGCGTCGGACCGGCGAATTCACCCCTCCACTTT
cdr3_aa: CASSVGPANSPLHF

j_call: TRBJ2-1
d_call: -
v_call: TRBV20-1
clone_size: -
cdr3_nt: TGCAGTGCTAGAGAATGGCCATTGACTAGTTCTGAGCAGTTCTTC
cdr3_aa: CSAREWPLTSSEQFF

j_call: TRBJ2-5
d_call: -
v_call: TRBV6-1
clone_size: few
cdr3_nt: TGTGCCAGCAGCGAGGACCCGAGGAGGGAGACCCAGTACTTC
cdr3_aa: CASSEDPRRETQYF